This T cell receptor (beta chain) stems from a study of molecular identifiers for immune sequencing clone quantification. Study results and limitations: Reportedly, one cell's Jurkat TCR RNA was detected within 1,200,000 naive CD8 cells. Clones above 20 RNA copies held over 97% of effector molecules, under 1% in naive cells.

A word on this clonotype: Its antigen remains unknown.

Via MiXCR, TCRdb re-called the PCR reads, giving one row per CDR3 protein. The table lists some 66,000 distinct CDR3 sequences, about 20% of them singletons. This CDR3 comprises 16 residues. Germline V gene sequence: CDR1 PRHDT, CDR2 FYEKMQ (reference sequence). V lost 3 bases to trimming and J lost 1 base; unmatched junction nucleotides: 5. Material: naive CD8+ T cells from blood, with Jurkat cell RNA spiked in. As for subset: FACS-sorted CD8+CD4-CCR7+CD45RA+ naive T cells. V and J are TRBV13 and TRBJ2-2, with 7 positions matching TRBD2. The sequence was obtained from a human donor in good health. Some libraries in this study had Jurkat cell RNA spiked in. In nucleotides, the CDR3 is TGTGCCAGCAGCTTCTCAGCGGGGATGAACACCGGGGAGCTGTTTTTT. It is translated as CASSFSAGMNTGELFF.